Each of the 18 T cell receptor beta chains below was sequenced from the same sample in a study of beta chain features in type 1 diabetes. The entirety of the isolated RNA underwent reverse transcription, so expressed TCRB transcripts were sequenced. Clones were read by immunoSEQ multiplex PCR, and TCRdb kept only the in-frame ones, dropping some. This sample has about 200,000 clones, with about a tenth found just once. The sequencing sample was made of central memory CD4+ T cells from blood. The receptor source for this set is a man aged 18 to 30 in good health.

The V gene is TRBV5-4, the J gene TRBJ2-1; TRBD2 matches 8 bases. V shed 4 bases and J 8 bases; nucleotides not matched to a gene: 14. CDR3 length equals 16 residues. CDR1 and CDR2 (germline): SGHNT, YYREEE (reference sequence). CDR3 coding DNA: TGTGCCAGCAGCCCGCTTCCGGGACTAGGAGGATATGAGCAGTTCTTC. This gives the protein CASSPLPGLGGYEQFF. Using reference TRBV5-4 and TRBJ2-1 for the parts outside the CDR3, the full variable domain is ETGVTQSPTHLIKTRGQQVTLRCSSQSGHNTVSWYQQALGQGPQFIFQYYREEENGRGNFPPRFSGLQFPNYSSELNVNALELDDSALYLCASSPLPGLGGYEQFFGPGTRLTVL.

As for this clone: One end of the junction is discordant with germline, which a read error may explain. CDR3 sequence reads: CASRLGRESTEAFF. The CDR3 DNA sequence: TGTGCCAGCAGGTTAGGCCGAGAGAGCACTGAAGCTTTCTTT. The chain is built from TRBV11-2 and TRBJ1-1; no firm D call. The germline V gene encodes CDR1 SGHAT and CDR2 FQNNGV. The CDR3 length is 14 residues.

V usage is TRBV6-6 and J usage is TRBJ2-7; 7 nucleotides align to TRBD1. The germline gives CDR1 MNHNY, CDR2 SVGAGI (reference sequence). The CDR3 spans 14 residues. Losses at the gene ends were 4 bases for V and 6 bases for J; bases not matched to a gene: 9. CDR3 protein: CASSLGTVAIEQYF. CDR3 coding DNA: TGTGCCAGCAGTTTGGGGACAGTCGCGATCGAGCAGTACTTC.

The CDR3 region has the DNA TGTGCCAGCAGCTTAGGCCTAGCCGTGAATGAGCAGTTCTTC. Residues: CASSLGLAVNEQFF. This chain connects TRBV7-2 to TRBJ2-1, with D possibly being TRBD2 (5 bases). Germline V gene sequence: CDR1 SGHTA, CDR2 FQGNSA. Trimming shortened V by 1 base and J by 7 bases, and 11 bases separated the two germline ends. The CDR3 has 14 residues.

This clone was seen more than once but under ten times. This chain links TRBV10-3 with TRBJ1-2; D is unclear. CDR1 and CDR2 from the germline V gene are ENHRY and SYGVKD. Trimming took 0 bases from V and 5 from J, leaving 13 bases between them. The CDR3 contains 15 residues. The CDR3 loop reads CAISESKGIAYGYTF. DNA for the CDR3: TGTGCCATCAGTGAGTCGAAAGGGATCGCATATGGCTACACCTTC.

This clone was counted only a few times. CDR3 sequence: CAWSVPGVKETQYF. The CDR3 DNA reads as TGTGCCTGGAGTGTACCGGGGGTCAAGGAGACCCAGTACTTC. V gene TRBV30 combines with J gene TRBJ2-5; tentatively, D is TRBD2 (6 bases). V was trimmed by 0 bases and J by 5 bases, leaving 13 bases between them. This CDR3 is 14 amino acids long. Germline assignment: CDR1 GTSNPN and CDR2 SVGIG (reference sequence). Based on the CDR3 plus reference TRBV30 and TRBJ2-5, the full variable domain is SQTIHQWPATLVQPVGSPLSLECTVEGTSNPNLYWYRQAAGRGLQLLFYSVGIGQISSEVPQNLSASRPQDRQFILSSKKLLLSDSGFYLCAWSVPGVKETQYFGPGTRLLVL.

This clone was observed at least ten times. This sequence joins TRBV2 and TRBJ2-5; D possibly corresponds to TRBD1 (5 bases). The V gene lost 7 bases and the J gene lost 2 bases, with 14 bases spanning the gap. Germline-derived CDR1 and CDR2 are SNHLY and FYNNEI. The CDR3 consists of 14 residues. CDR3 in DNA: TGTGCCAGCAACGTGGGTCAGGGACAAGAGACCCAGTACTTC. This codes for CASNVGQGQETQYF.

There are a few counts of this clone. The chain recombines TRBV2 with TRBJ2-1, with 9 bases that match TRBD2. CDR1 and CDR2 from the germline V gene are SNHLY and FYNNEI. The CDR3 length is 15 residues. With V trimmed by 4 bases and J by 7 bases, 8 bases remained unmatched. CDR3: CASSVEVAGENEQFF. CDR3 in DNA: TGTGCCAGCAGTGTCGAGGTAGCGGGAGAAAATGAGCAGTTCTTC.

The V and J genes are TRBV18 and TRBJ2-1, with 7 bases aligning to TRBD1. The ends lost 4 bases at V and 10 bases at J; junction bases unmatched: 4. CDR1 and CDR2 (germline): KGHSH, LQKENI. CDR3 size: 12 residues. CDR3 in DNA: TGTGCCAGCTCACGACAGGGTTGGGAGCAGTTCTTC. It yields the protein CASSRQGWEQFF. The variable domain in full, with the rest retrieved from reference TRBV18 and TRBJ2-1, is NAGVMQNPRHLVRRRGQEARLRCSPMKGHSHVYWYRQLPEEGLKFMVYLQKENIIDESGMPKERFSAEFPKEGPSILRIQQVVRGDSAAYFCASSRQGWEQFFGPGTRLTVL.

This clone was observed at least ten times. This chain links TRBV18 with TRBJ2-1, with 7 bases aligning to TRBD1. CDR1 KGHSH and CDR2 LQKENI come from the germline V gene. With V trimmed by 6 bases and J by 2 bases, 7 bases remained unmatched. This CDR3 region has 15 residues. The CDR3 protein is CASSPLTGTYNEQFF. The CDR3 coding sequence is TGTGCCAGCTCTCCTTTGACAGGGACCTACAATGAGCAGTTCTTC.

This clone was picked up a small number of times. Other DNA sequences in the same sample also yield this CDR3. This sequence joins TRBV5-1 and TRBJ2-5; 9 bases fit TRBD1. The CDR3 consists of 15 residues. The V segment lost 4 bases and the J segment 1 base; nucleotides outside the gene matches: 5. Germline V lookup: CDR1 SGHRS, CDR2 YFSETQ. The CDR3 region is CASSIQGAVQETQYF. The DNA of the CDR3 is TGCGCCAGCAGCATACAGGGGGCCGTCCAAGAGACCCAGTACTTC.

This clone occurred a few times. The rearrangement joins TRBV19 to TRBJ1-5; the D is unclear. This CDR3 has 14 amino acids. CDR1 and CDR2 (germline): LNHDA, SQIVND (reference sequence). The V gene lost 3 bases and the J gene lost 5 bases, with 11 bases spanning the gap. CDR3 in amino acids: CASSIVQVDQPQHF. The CDR3 DNA sequence: TGTGCCAGTAGTATCGTGCAGGTGGATCAGCCCCAGCATTTT. Based on the CDR3 plus reference TRBV19 and TRBJ1-5, the full variable domain is DGGITQSPKYLFRKEGQNVTLSCEQNLNHDAMYWYRQDPGQGLRLIYYSQIVNDFQKGDIAEGYSVSREKKESFPLTVTSAQKNPTAFYLCASSIVQVDQPQHFGDGTRLSIL.

In regard to this clone: With a far larger clone one base away, a read error is the likely cause. Other DNA variants within this sample encode the same CDR3. The chain combines TRBV10-3 with TRBJ2-5; 8 positions agree with TRBD1. The CDR3 consists of 15 residues. V was clipped by 5 bases and J by 5 bases; unmatched bases: 10. CDR1 is ENHRY, CDR2 SYGVKD, per germline. CDR3 residues: CAISNYPGGGETQYF. DNA for the CDR3: TGTGCCATCAGTAACTATCCAGGGGGCGGGGAGACCCAGTACTTC.

This clone turned up a few times. The chain couples TRBV30 to TRBJ2-1; unclear D gene. There are 11 residues in the CDR3. Germline-derived CDR1 and CDR2 are GTSNPN and SVGIG (reference sequence). Trimming took off 5 bases at V and 8 bases at J, with 10 bases between the two ends. The CDR3 DNA sequence: TGTGCCTGGGCCCTGGGCCATGAGCAGTTCTTC. As protein: CAWALGHEQFF. Supplemented by reference TRBV30 and TRBJ2-1, the full variable domain reads SQTIHQWPATLVQPVGSPLSLECTVEGTSNPNLYWYRQAAGRGLQLLFYSVGIGQISSEVPQNLSASRPQDRQFILSSKKLLLSDSGFYLCAWALGHEQFFGPGTRLTVL.

This clone was found once. The germline gene is not matched at one end of the junction; a read error may be the cause. The chain uses TRBV6-6 and TRBJ2-3; D perhaps matches TRBD2 (5 bases). The CDR3 is 15 residues long. The V gene's germline CDR1 is MNHNY and CDR2 SVGAGI (reference sequence). CDR3 DNA sequence: TGTGCCATCAGTAATACCGGGATTAAAACAGATACGCAGTATTTT. Amino acid sequence: CAISNTGIKTDTQYF.

CDR3 sequence: CASSVAGHTGELFF. The CDR3, as DNA: TGTGCCAGCAGCGTAGCCGGACACACCGGGGAGCTGTTTTTT. The chain employs TRBV9 and TRBJ2-2, with D unresolved. V was pared by 0 bases and J by 3 bases, with 6 bases between. Germline V lookup: CDR1 SGDLS, CDR2 YYNGEE. This CDR3 has 14 amino acids.

As concerns this clone: The identical CDR3 is also encoded by other nucleotide sequences in the sample. V usage is TRBV14 and J usage is TRBJ2-1, with D maybe TRBD2 (6 bases). V was cut by 3 bases and J by 4 bases, with 7 bases left in between. This CDR3 region has 13 residues. Germline-derived CDR1 and CDR2 are SGHDN and FVKESK. CDR3 protein: CASSQRGYNEQFF. The CDR3 nucleotides are TGTGCCAGCAGCCAGCGGGGTTACAATGAGCAGTTCTTC. Full variable domain (remainder filled in from reference TRBV14 and TRBJ2-1): EAGVTQFPSHSVIEKGQTVTLRCDPISGHDNLYWYRRVMGKEIKFLLHFVKESKQDESGMPNNRFLAERTGGTYSTLKVQPAELEDSGVYFCASSQRGYNEQFFGPGTRLTVL.

This chain joins TRBV9 and TRBJ2-6; TRBD2 is a possible D gene (5 bases). This CDR3 region has 16 residues. Trimming took off 0 bases at V and 1 base at J, with 8 bases between the two ends. Germline values: CDR1 SGDLS, CDR2 YYNGEE. CDR3 sequence (DNA): TGTGCCAGCAGCGTAGTCGGGGTTTCTGGGGCCAACGTCCTGACTTTC. Its protein product is CASSVVGVSGANVLTF.